This TCR beta chain was captured in a study of blood T cell repertoires in COVID-19. Study in general: The origin of the acute and convalescent COVID-19 samples was the United States, Italy and Spain. T cells, B-cell-depleted T cells, or PBMCs provided the cDNA or gDNA that served as material.

Trimming stripped 4 bases from V and 1 base from J, with 16 bases between. This CDR3 has 16 residues. Germline CDR1 reads LGHNA; CDR2 reads YNFKEQ. Original handling: By means of reference gene primer amplification, nucleated cell counts were estimated. The repertoire was sequenced with immunoSEQ multiplex PCR; TCRdb's copy has only in-frame clones and lacks some. V and J calls and clone size are given by that table; D and trimming were obtained from the DNA. The sample contains about 300,000 clones, about 91% of which appear only once. This sequence joins TRBV4-2 and TRBJ1-2; D possibly corresponds to TRBD1 (5 bases). The receptor's source is a woman aged 25 to 45 who had recovered from COVID-19. Material: peripheral blood. CDR3 sequence: CASSREIGGINYGYTF. Here the CDR3 DNA reads TGTGCCAGCAGCCGGGAAATCGGGGGAATTAACTATGGCTACACCTTC.